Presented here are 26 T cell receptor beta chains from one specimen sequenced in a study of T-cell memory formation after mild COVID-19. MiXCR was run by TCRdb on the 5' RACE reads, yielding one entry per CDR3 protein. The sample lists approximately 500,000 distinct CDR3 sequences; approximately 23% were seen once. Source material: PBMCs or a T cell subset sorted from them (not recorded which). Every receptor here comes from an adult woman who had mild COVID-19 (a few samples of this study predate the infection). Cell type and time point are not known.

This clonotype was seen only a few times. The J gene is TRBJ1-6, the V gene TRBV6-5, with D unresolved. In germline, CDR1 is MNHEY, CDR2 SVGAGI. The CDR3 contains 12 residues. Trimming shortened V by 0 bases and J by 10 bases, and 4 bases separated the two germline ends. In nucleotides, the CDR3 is TGTGCCAGCAGTTACTCGAACTCACCCCTCCACTTT. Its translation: CASSYSNSPLHF.

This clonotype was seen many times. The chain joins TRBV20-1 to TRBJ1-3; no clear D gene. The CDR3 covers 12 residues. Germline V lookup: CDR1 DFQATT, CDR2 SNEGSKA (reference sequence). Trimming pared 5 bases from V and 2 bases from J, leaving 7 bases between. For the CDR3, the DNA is TGCAGTGCTCGATCGGCTGGAAACACCATATATTTT. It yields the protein CSARSAGNTIYF.

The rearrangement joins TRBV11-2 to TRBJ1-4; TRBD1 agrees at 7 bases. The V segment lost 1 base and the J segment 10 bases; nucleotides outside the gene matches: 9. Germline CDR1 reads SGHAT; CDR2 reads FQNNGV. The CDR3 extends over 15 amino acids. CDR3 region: CASSLATGFGVKLFF. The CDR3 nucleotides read TGTGCCAGCAGCTTAGCGACAGGGTTTGGGGTAAAACTGTTTTTT.

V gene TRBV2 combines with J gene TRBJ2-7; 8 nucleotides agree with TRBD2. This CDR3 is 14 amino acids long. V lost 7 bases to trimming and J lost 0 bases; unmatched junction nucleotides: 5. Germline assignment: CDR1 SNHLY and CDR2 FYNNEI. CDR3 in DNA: TGTGCCAGCATTGCGGGGGGCAACTCCTACGAGCAGTACTTC. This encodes CASIAGGNSYEQYF. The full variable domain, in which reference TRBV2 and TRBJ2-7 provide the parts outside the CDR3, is EPEVTQTPSHQVTQMGQEVILRCVPISNHLYFYWYRQILGQKVEFLVSFYNNEISEKSEIFDDQFSVERPDGSNFTLKIRSTKLEDSAMYFCASIAGGNSYEQYFGPGTRLTVT.

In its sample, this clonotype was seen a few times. The CDR3 coding sequence is TGTGCCAGCAGCTTAGTCTGGCTAGCGGGGAACAATGAGCAGTTCTTC. Translating it yields CASSLVWLAGNNEQFF. The rearrangement uses TRBV7-2 and TRBJ2-1; 9 bases match TRBD2. Losses at the gene ends were 1 base for V and 5 bases for J; bases not matched to a gene: 6. This CDR3 is 16 amino acids long. CDR1 is SGHTA and CDR2 is FQGNSA in the germline V gene.

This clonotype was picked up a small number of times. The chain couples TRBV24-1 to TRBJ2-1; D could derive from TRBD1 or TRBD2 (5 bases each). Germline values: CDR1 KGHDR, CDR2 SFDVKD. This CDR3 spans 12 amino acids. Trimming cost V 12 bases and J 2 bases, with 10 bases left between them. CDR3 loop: CASQGPYNEQFF. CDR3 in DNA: TGTGCCTCCCAGGGACCCTACAATGAGCAGTTCTTC.

CDR3 in amino acids: CASSLDGTVLPGAFYNEQFF. DNA for the CDR3: TGTGCCAGCAGCTTGGATGGGACAGTTCTTCCGGGAGCCTTCTACAATGAGCAGTTCTTC. V gene TRBV7-9 combines with J gene TRBJ2-1, with a possible D match to TRBD1 (7 bases). Trimming left V 3 bases short and J 3 bases short, with 27 bases between. This CDR3 spans 20 amino acids. Germline-derived CDR1 and CDR2 are SEHNR and FQNEAQ (reference sequence).

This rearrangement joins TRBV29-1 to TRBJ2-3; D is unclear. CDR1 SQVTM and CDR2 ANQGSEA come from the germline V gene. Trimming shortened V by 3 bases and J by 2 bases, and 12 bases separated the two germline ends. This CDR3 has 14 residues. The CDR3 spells CSVDPAGPTDTQYF. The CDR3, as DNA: TGCAGCGTTGACCCGGCAGGCCCCACAGATACGCAGTATTTT.

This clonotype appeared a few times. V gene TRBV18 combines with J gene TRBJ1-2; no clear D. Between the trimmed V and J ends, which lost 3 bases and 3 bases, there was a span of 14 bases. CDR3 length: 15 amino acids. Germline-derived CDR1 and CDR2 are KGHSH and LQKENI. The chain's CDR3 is CASSPGRLGDYGYTF. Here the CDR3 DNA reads TGTGCCAGCTCACCTGGACGGCTTGGTGACTATGGCTACACCTTC.

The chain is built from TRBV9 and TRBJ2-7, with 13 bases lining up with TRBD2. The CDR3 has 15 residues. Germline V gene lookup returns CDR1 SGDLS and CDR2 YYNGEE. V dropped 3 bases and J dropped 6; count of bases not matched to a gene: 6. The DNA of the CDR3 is TGTGCCAGCAGCGCGGGACTAGCGGGAAGAGTCGAGCAGTACTTC. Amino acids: CASSAGLAGRVEQYF.

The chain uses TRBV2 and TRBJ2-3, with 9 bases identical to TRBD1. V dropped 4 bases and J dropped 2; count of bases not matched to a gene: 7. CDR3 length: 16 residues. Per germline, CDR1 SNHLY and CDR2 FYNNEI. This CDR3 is CASSVGRTGVTDTQYF. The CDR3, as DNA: TGTGCCAGCAGTGTTGGACGGACAGGGGTCACAGATACGCAGTATTTT.

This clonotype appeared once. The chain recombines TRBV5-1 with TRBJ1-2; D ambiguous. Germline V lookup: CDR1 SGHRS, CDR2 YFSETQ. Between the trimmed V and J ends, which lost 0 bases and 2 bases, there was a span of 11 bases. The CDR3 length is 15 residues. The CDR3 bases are TGCGCCAGCAGCTTGGGATCACAGCTAAACTATGGCTACACCTTC. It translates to CASSLGSQLNYGYTF.

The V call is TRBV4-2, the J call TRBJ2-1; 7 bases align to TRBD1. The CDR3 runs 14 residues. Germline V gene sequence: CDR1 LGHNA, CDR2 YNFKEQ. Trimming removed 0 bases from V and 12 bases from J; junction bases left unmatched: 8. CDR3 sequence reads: CASSQDQGPGGQFF. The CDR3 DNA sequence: TGTGCCAGCAGCCAAGATCAGGGTCCAGGGGGGCAGTTCTTC.

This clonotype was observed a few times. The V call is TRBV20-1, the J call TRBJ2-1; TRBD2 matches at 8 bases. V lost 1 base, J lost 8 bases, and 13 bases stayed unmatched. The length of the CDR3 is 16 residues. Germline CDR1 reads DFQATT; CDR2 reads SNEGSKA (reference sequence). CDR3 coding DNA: TGCAGTGCTAGAGCGTGGAGCGGGAGATCTCGAGATGAGCAGTTCTTC. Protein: CSARAWSGRSRDEQFF.

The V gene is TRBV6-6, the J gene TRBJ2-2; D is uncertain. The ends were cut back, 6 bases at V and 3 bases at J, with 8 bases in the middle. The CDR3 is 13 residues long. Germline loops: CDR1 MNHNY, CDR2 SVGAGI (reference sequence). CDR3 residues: CASRAADTGELFF. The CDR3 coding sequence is TGTGCCAGCAGGGCCGCGGACACCGGGGAGCTGTTTTTT.

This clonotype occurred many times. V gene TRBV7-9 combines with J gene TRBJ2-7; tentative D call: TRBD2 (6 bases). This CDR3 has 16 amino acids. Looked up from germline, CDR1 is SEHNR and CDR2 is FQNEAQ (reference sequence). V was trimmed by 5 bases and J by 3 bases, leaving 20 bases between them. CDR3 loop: CASSARDGGRFYEQYF. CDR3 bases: TGTGCCAGCAGCGCCCGGGATGGGGGGAGGTTCTACGAGCAGTACTTC.

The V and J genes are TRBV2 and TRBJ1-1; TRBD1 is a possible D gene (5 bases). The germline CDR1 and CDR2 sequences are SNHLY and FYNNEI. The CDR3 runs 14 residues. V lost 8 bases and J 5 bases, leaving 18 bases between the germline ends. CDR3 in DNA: TGTGCCAGCCGAGAGGGTCGGGGGGGGACTGAAGCTTTCTTT. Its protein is CASREGRGGTEAFF.

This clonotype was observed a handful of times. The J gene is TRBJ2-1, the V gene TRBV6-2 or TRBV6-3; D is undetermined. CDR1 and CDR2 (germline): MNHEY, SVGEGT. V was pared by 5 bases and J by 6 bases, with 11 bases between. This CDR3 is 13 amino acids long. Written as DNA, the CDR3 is TGTGCCAGCAGTGCTCTTAGTAGCAATGAGCAGTTCTTC. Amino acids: CASSALSSNEQFF.

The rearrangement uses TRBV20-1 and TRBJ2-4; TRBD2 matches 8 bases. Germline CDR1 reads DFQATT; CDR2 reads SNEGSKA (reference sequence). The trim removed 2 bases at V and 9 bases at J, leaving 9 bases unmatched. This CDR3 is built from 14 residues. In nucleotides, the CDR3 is TGCAGTGCTAGAAAAGGGACTAGGCCAGGCATTCAGTACTTC. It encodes CSARKGTRPGIQYF.

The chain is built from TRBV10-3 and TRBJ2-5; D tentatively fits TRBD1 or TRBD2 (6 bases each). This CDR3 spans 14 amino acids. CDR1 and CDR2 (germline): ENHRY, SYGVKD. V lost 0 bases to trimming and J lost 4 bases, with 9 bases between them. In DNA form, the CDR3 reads TGTGCCATCAGTGAGTCTGGAGGGGGAGAGACCCAGTACTTC. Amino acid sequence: CAISESGGGETQYF.

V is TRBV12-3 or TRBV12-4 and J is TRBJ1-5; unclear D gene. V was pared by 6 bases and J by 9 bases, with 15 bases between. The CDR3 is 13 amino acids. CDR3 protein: CASSQDLPLPQHF. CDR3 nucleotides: TGTGCCAGCAGCCAGGACTTACCCCTGCCCCAGCATTTT.

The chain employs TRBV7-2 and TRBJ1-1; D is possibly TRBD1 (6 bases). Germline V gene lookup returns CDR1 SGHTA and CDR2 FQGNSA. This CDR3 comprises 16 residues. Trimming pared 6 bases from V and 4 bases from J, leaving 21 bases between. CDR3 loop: CASSLVGGEGFTEAFF. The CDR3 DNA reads TGTGCCAGCAGTCTAGTAGGGGGTGAGGGTTTCACTGAAGCTTTCTTT.

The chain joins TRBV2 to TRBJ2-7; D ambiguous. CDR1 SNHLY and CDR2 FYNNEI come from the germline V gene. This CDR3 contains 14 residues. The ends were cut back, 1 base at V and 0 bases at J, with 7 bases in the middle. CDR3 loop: CASSEGRGSYEQYF. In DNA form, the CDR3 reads TGTGCCAGCAGTGAAGGCCGTGGCTCCTACGAGCAGTACTTC.

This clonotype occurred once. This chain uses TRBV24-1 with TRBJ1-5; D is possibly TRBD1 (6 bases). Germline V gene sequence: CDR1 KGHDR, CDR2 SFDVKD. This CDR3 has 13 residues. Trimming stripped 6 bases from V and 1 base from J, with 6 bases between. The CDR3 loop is CATSTGSNQPQHF. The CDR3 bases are TGTGCCACCAGTACAGGGAGCAATCAGCCCCAGCATTTT.

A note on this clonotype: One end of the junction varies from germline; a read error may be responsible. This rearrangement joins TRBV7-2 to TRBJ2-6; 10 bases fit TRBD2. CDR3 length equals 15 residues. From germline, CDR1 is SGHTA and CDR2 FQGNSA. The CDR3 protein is CASSPRSGGAYVLTF. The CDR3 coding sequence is TGTGCCAGCAGCCCCAGGAGCGGGGGGGCCTACGTCCTGACTTTC.

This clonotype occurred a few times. CDR3 nucleotides: TGCGCCAGCAGCCAGGACAGGGTCTATGGCTACACCTTC. This sequence encodes CASSQDRVYGYTF. V is TRBV5-1 and J is TRBJ1-2, with 8 bases aligning to TRBD1. V was pared by 4 bases and J by 4 bases, with 3 bases of the junction left unmatched. The V gene's germline CDR1 is SGHRS and CDR2 YFSETQ. The length of the CDR3 is 13 residues.